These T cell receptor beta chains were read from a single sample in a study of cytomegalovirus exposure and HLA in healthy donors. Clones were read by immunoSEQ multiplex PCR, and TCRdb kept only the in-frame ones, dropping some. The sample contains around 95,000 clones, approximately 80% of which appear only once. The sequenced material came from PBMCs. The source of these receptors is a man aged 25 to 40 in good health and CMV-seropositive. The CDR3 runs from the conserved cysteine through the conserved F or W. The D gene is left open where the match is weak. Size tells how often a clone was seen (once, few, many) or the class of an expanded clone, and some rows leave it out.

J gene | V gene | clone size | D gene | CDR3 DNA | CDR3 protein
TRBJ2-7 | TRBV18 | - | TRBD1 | TGTGCCAGCTCACGAGAACAGGGGTCCACCGAGCAGTACTTC | CASSREQGSTEQYF
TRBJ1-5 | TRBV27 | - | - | TGTGCCAGCAGTTTCCGGGGAATTAGGCCCCAGCATTTT | CASSFRGIRPQHF
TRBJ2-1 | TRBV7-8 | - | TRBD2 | TGTGCCAGCAGCCCCATCCTAGCGGGAGTCGCTGAGCAGTTCTTC | CASSPILAGVAEQFF
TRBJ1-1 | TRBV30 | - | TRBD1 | TGTGCCTGGAGTCTTACAGGGGGCAAAAACACTGAAGCTTTCTTT | CAWSLTGGKNTEAFF
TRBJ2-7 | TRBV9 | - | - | TGTGCCAGCAGCGTAGAATACTACTCCTACGAGCAGTACTTC | CASSVEYYSYEQYF
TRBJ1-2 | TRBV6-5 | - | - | TGTGCCAGCAGTTCTCCAGGACAGAACTATGGCTACACCTTC | CASSSPGQNYGYTF
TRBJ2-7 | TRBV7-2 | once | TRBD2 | TGTGCCAGCACCATCAGCGGGGGTGGTTACGAGCAGTACTTC | CASTISGGGYEQYF
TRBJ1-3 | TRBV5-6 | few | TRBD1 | TGTGCCAGCAGCTTGAGCAGGGGGCTACCTGGAAACACCATATATTTT | CASSLSRGLPGNTIYF
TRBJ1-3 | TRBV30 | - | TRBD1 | TGTGCCTGGAGTCGGGACAGCGGCTCTGGAAACACCATATATTTT | CAWSRDSGSGNTIYF
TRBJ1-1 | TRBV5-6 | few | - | TGTGCCAGCAGCCTCCCCGGGGGGCTCACTGAAGCTTTCTTT | CASSLPGGLTEAFF
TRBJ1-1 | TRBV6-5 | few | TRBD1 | TGTGCCACGTACAGGGGTATAGATGAAGCTTTCTTT | CATYRGIDEAFF
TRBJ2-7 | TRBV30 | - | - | TGTGCCTGGAGTGTCGCAGGACTCTACGAGCAGTACTTC | CAWSVAGLYEQYF
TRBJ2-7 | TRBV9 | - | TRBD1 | TGTGCCAGCAGCGTCACGGGACAGCGACACGAGCAGTACTTC | CASSVTGQRHEQYF
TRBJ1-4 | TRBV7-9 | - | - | TGTGCCAGCAGCTTTGCAGGGGTGGCTCTGTTTTTT | CASSFAGVALFF
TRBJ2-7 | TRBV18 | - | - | TGTGCCAGCTCACCAAAACAGACATTGATCTACGAGCAGTACTTC | CASSPKQTLIYEQYF
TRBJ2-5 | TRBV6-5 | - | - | TGTGCCAGCAGTTACGACTTCATCAGGGCCCCCGGGACCCAGTACTTC | CASSYDFIRAPGTQYF
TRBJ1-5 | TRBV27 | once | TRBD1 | TGTGCCAGCAGTTCCTGGACAGGGGGCAATCAGCCCCAGCATTTT | CASSSWTGGNQPQHF
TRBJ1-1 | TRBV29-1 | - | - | TGCAGCGTAACCAGCGGAGGGAACACTGAAGCTTTCTTT | CSVTSGGNTEAFF
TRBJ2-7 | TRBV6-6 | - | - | TGTGCCAGCAGTTCTACAAGACTAGTTCGCGAGCAGTACTTC | CASSSTRLVREQYF
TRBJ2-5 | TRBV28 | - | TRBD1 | TGTGCCAGCAGTTTAAGGACAGGGTCGATGGAGACCCAGTACTTC | CASSLRTGSMETQYF
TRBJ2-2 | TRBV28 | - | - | TGTGCCAGCTCAAGTGACGGGAGCCCAAGGTCGGCCGGGGAGCTGTTTTTT | CASSSDGSPRSAGELFF
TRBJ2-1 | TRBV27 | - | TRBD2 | TGTGCCAGCAGTTTTAAAGCGGGAGGTTCGGGGGAGCAGTTCTTC | CASSFKAGGSGEQFF
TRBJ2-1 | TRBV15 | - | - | TGTGCCACCAGCACCGATGGACTAAGGAATGAGCAGTTCTTC | CATSTDGLRNEQFF
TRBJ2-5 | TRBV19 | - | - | TGTGCCAGTAGTATAGGGCTGGGGAGCGGAGAGACCCAGTACTTC | CASSIGLGSGETQYF
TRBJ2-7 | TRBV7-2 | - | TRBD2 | TGTGCCAGCAGCTTAGTCCCCCTAGCGGGGGAATTC | CASSLVPLAGEF
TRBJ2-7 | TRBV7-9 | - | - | TGTGCCAGCAGCTTAGCACCCACCCGACAGGAGCAGTACTTC | CASSLAPTRQEQYF
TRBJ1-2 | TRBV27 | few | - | TGTGCCAGCAGTTTTTCACCGAGGGTTGGCTACACCTTC | CASSFSPRVGYTF
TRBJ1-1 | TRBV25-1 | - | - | TGTGCCAGCAGTGGAGGGGGTGGGAACACTGAAGCTTTCTTT | CASSGGGGNTEAFF
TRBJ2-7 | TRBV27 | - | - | TGTGCCAGCAGTTTGCAGGGTGACGAGCAGTACTTC | CASSLQGDEQYF
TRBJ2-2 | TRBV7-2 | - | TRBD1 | TGTGCCAGCAGCCGTGACAGGGCTGGATCCGGGGAGCTGTTTTTT | CASSRDRAGSGELFF
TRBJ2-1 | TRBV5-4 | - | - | TGTGCCAGCAGCTTGGTCCCCTCCAATGAGCAGTTCTTC | CASSLVPSNEQFF
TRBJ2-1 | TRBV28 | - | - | TGTGCCAGCAGTTTATCGGGAGAATATCATGAGCAGTTCTTC | CASSLSGEYHEQFF
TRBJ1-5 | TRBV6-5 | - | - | TGTGCCAGCAGTGGGGGGGAGGTCGGCAATCAGCCCCAGCATTTT | CASSGGEVGNQPQHF
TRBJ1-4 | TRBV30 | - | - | TGTGCCTGGAGTGTACCGGGAAACACTGAAAAACTGTTTTTT | CAWSVPGNTEKLFF
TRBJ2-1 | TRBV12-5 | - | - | TGTGCTAGTGGTTCTCCCGGGGTACCCTACAATGAGCAGTTCTTC | CASGSPGVPYNEQFF
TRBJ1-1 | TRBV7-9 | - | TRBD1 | TGTGCCAGCAGCGCATGGGACAGCATGAACACTGAAGCTTTCTTT | CASSAWDSMNTEAFF
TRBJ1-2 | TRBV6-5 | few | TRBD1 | TGTGCCAGCAGACCGGCGACAGGGGTCCGTGGCTACACCTTC | CASRPATGVRGYTF
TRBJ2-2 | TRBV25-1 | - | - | TGTGCCAGCAGTGGACCAAGGGGAGGCGGGGAGCTGTTTTTT | CASSGPRGGGELFF
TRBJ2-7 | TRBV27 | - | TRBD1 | TGTGCCAGCAGTGGGACAGGGCTTCTTAGTTACGAGCAGTACTTC | CASSGTGLLSYEQYF
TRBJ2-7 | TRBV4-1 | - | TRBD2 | TGCGCCAGCAGCCAAGAAGGCCTAGCGGGAGCCTACGAGCAGTACTTC | CASSQEGLAGAYEQYF
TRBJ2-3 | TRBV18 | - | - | TGTGCCAGCTCAGGGCCCAGGTCCACAGATACGCAGTATTTT | CASSGPRSTDTQYF